A single sample is the source of the 18 T cell receptor beta chains below, sequenced in a study of T cells in localized non-small cell lung cancer. TCRdb's table, derived via immunoSEQ multiplex PCR, lists solely in-frame clones and lacks some. Here the sample spans about 40,000 clones, around 87% being singletons. Sequenced here: peripheral blood, sampled before any cancer treatment. The receptor set was obtained from a man between 40 and 75 years old with stage I lung adenocarcinoma.

The chain recombines TRBV29-1 with TRBJ2-3; TRBD1 agrees at 9 bases. With V trimmed by 6 bases and J by 3 bases, 19 bases remained unmatched. Germline V lookup: CDR1 SQVTM, CDR2 ANQGSEA. This CDR3 has 18 residues. DNA of the CDR3: TGCAGCGTCGAGGACAGGGGCCCTAAAGCGGGTGGGACAGATACGCAGTATTTT. Translation: CSVEDRGPKAGGTDTQYF.

This chain connects TRBV30 to TRBJ2-3; D not resolved. Trimming removed 4 bases from V and 3 bases from J, with 8 bases in between. The germline V gene has CDR1 GTSNPN and CDR2 SVGIG (reference sequence). The CDR3 extends over 12 amino acids. CDR3 nucleotide sequence: TGTGCCTGGAAAATGCTGACAGATACGCAGTATTTT. Residues: CAWKMLTDTQYF.

V usage is TRBV30 and J usage is TRBJ1-5, with a tentative D call TRBD1 (5 bases). Looked up from germline, CDR1 is GTSNPN and CDR2 is SVGIG (reference sequence). The CDR3 consists of 16 residues. Trimming cost V 2 bases and J 4 bases, with 18 bases left between them. CDR3 amino acids: CAWSTPGLLFNQPQHF. The CDR3, as DNA: TGTGCCTGGAGTACCCCGGGACTGCTGTTTAATCAGCCCCAGCATTTT.

The chain employs TRBV30 and TRBJ2-6; 7 bases map to TRBD2. Germline lookup yields CDR1 GTSNPN and CDR2 SVGIG (reference sequence). The CDR3 sequence is 18 residues long. J was trimmed by 0 bases and V by 4 bases; bases with no gene match: 12. CDR3 amino acids: CAWIPGGLPHSGANVLTF. CDR3 nucleotide sequence: TGTGCCTGGATCCCGGGGGGTCTCCCCCACTCTGGGGCCAACGTCCTGACTTTC.

This clone was found once. The CDR3 is CASSSRLAGPTDTQYF. The CDR3 DNA follows: TGTGCCAGCAGCTCCCGACTAGCGGGACCCACAGATACGCAGTATTTT. The genes are TRBV11-2 and TRBJ2-3, with 11 bases identical to TRBD2. CDR1 SGHAT and CDR2 FQNNGV come from the germline V gene. This CDR3 is built from 16 residues. J gave up 2 bases and V 4 bases, and 5 bases lay outside the gene matches. Complete variable domain (other parts from reference TRBV11-2 and TRBJ2-3): EAGVAQSPRYKIIEKRQSVAFWCNPISGHATLYWYQQILGQGPKLLIQFQNNGVVDDSQLPKDRFSAERLKGVDSTLKIQPAKLEDSAVYLCASSSRLAGPTDTQYFGPGTRLTVL.

V usage is TRBV28 and J usage is TRBJ2-7; D possibly uses TRBD1 or TRBD2 (5 bases each). The V gene lost 5 bases and the J gene lost 8 bases, with 19 bases spanning the gap. Per germline, CDR1 MDHEN and CDR2 SYDVKM. The CDR3 contains 14 residues. The CDR3 nucleotides read TGTGCCAGCAGTAGGGGAGAGGTTCCTACGAAGCAGTACTTC. Its protein is CASSRGEVPTKQYF.

The chain combines TRBV10-3 with TRBJ2-7; TRBD1 is a possible D gene (5 bases). V lost 0 bases and J lost 6, with 12 bases in between. The CDR3 is made up of 14 amino acids. Germline V gives CDR1 ENHRY, CDR2 SYGVKD. CDR3 bases: TGTGCCATCAGTGAGTCTGGTCAGGGCCCCGAGCAGTACTTC. Protein sequence: CAISESGQGPEQYF.

J is TRBJ2-2 and V is TRBV4-3; D not certain. The length of the CDR3 is 18 residues. Germline V CDR1 and CDR2: LGHNA, YSLEER. Trimming cost V 2 bases and J 3 bases, with 19 bases left between them. The chain's CDR3 is CASSQFPDSGRYTGELFF. Written as DNA, the CDR3 is TGCGCCAGCAGCCAATTCCCAGATTCGGGCAGATACACCGGGGAGCTGTTTTTT.

In DNA form, the CDR3 reads TGTGCCAGCAGCAACCCGGGACAAGGCCGCTACACCTTC. Its protein is CASSNPGQGRYTF. The chain couples TRBV9 to TRBJ1-2, with D tentatively TRBD1 (6 bases). The germline V gene encodes CDR1 SGDLS and CDR2 YYNGEE. V lost 4 bases and J lost 9, with 16 bases in between. The CDR3 is 13 residues long.

This chain links TRBV5-4 with TRBJ2-7; 7 nucleotides agree with TRBD1. CDR1 and CDR2 from the germline V gene are SGHNT and YYREEE (reference sequence). The CDR3 has 14 residues. Trimming cost V 4 bases and J 4 bases; bases outside gene matches: 8. Written as DNA, the CDR3 is TGTGCCAGCAGCCTACAGGGGCCAGGGTACGAGCAGTACTTC. This encodes CASSLQGPGYEQYF.

J is TRBJ2-3 and V is TRBV5-1; D gene ambiguous. The germline CDR1 and CDR2 sequences are SGHRS and YFSETQ. V lost 0 bases and J 5 bases, leaving 13 bases between the germline ends. CDR3 size: 15 residues. CDR3 nucleotides: TGCGCCAGCAGCTTGGCCATACACCGAGAAGATACGCAGTATTTT. Translating gives CASSLAIHREDTQYF.

The chain links TRBV5-4 to TRBJ2-7, with TRBD2 identical over 8 bases. Germline V gives CDR1 SGHNT, CDR2 YYREEE (reference sequence). The CDR3 is 15 residues long. The V gene end was trimmed by 0 bases and the J gene end by 5 bases; junction bases not matched to a gene: 7. The CDR3 spells CASSLGRGTRNEQYF. The CDR3 bases are TGTGCCAGCAGCTTGGGTCGAGGGACTAGAAACGAGCAGTACTTC.

The gene calls are TRBV28 and TRBJ2-7; 8 nucleotides agree with TRBD1. The CDR3 is 16 amino acids. J was trimmed by 1 base and V by 3 bases; bases with no gene match: 8. Germline V gives CDR1 MDHEN, CDR2 SYDVKM. CDR3 nucleotide sequence: TGTGCCAGCAGTTTGCCTTCGGACAGGGAATCCTACGAGCAGTACTTC. Translation gives CASSLPSDRESYEQYF.

This clone showed up just once. The chain joins TRBV7-2 to TRBJ2-3; the D gene is possibly TRBD1 (7 bases). CDR3 length: 15 residues. Trimming stripped 2 bases from V and 3 bases from J, with 12 bases between. Germline V gene lookup returns CDR1 SGHTA and CDR2 FQGNSA. The CDR3, as DNA: TGTGCCAGCAGCTTAACAGGGGAGGAAACAGATACGCAGTATTTT. Translation: CASSLTGEETDTQYF. Using reference TRBV7-2 and TRBJ2-3 for the parts outside the CDR3, the full variable domain is GAGVSQSPSNKVTEKGKDVELRCDPISGHTALYWYRQSLGQGLEFLIYFQGNSAPDKSGLPSDRFSAERTGGSVSTLTIQRTQQEDSAVYLCASSLTGEETDTQYFGPGTRLTVL.

CDR3 DNA sequence: TGTGCCAGCAGTTTATTCGGGACTAGCGGCGCCTACGAGCAGTACTTC. This gives the protein CASSLFGTSGAYEQYF. The chain has TRBV28 and TRBJ2-7; 11 nucleotides line up with TRBD2. The CDR3 has 16 residues. Germline CDR1 MDHEN, CDR2 SYDVKM. The V segment lost 1 base and the J segment 2 bases; nucleotides outside the gene matches: 4.

There are a few counts of this clone. This chain uses TRBV5-6 with TRBJ1-4; 8 bases line up with TRBD1. Trimming took 4 bases from V and 9 from J; bases not matched to a gene: 5. Germline CDR1 and CDR2: SGHDT and YYEEEE. This CDR3 has 13 amino acids. As DNA, the CDR3 is TGTGCCAGCAGCCCGTTCAGGGGGCAAAAACTGTTTTTT. This encodes CASSPFRGQKLFF.

This clone was found once. The CDR3 reads CASSEYRARGEETQYF. The CDR3 DNA sequence: TGTGCCAGCAGTGAATACCGGGCCAGGGGGGAAGAGACCCAGTACTTC. The J gene is TRBJ2-5, the V gene TRBV6-1; D may be TRBD1 (7 bases). The CDR3 covers 16 residues. The germline V gene encodes CDR1 MNHNS and CDR2 SASEGT. Trimming pared 2 bases from V and 3 bases from J, leaving 16 bases between.

The chain employs TRBV28 and TRBJ2-1; D remains ambiguous. The CDR3 has 11 residues. Trimming shortened V by 1 base and J by 8 bases, and 3 bases separated the two germline ends. Germline CDR1 is MDHEN and CDR2 is SYDVKM. The CDR3 region has the DNA TGTGCCAGCAGTTTATATTATGAGCAGTTCTTC. This encodes CASSLYYEQFF.